This entry concerns a single T cell receptor beta chain. The source of the sample is a study of blood T cell repertoires in COVID-19. Study background: Acute and convalescent COVID-19 samples came from the United States, Italy and Spain. The analysed material was cDNA or gDNA that came from T cells, B-cell-depleted T cells, or PBMCs.

Per germline, CDR1 LNHNV and CDR2 YYDKDF (reference sequence). V was cut by 0 bases and J by 4 bases, with 9 bases left in between. There are 14 residues in the CDR3. TCRdb's table, derived via immunoSEQ multiplex PCR, lists solely in-frame clones and lacks some. The table includes roughly 87,000 clones, around 87% detected once. This rearrangement joins TRBV15 to TRBJ1-1; D gene unclear. Sequenced material: peripheral blood. This receptor was obtained from a man between 40 and 49 years old with acute or convalescent COVID-19. In DNA, the CDR3 is TGTGCCACCAGCAGAGATCCGGTACGCACTGAAGCTTTCTTT. Translated: CATSRDPVRTEAFF.